The clone carrying this TCR beta chain was detected only once. Libraries were prepared by immunoSEQ multiplex PCR; TCRdb keeps only in-frame clonotypes and omits some of them. The table has approximately 400,000 clones, 80% to 90% seen once. These data come from a study of Ad26.COV2.S vaccination and SARS-CoV-2 variants. As for the study in general: Within the COV1001 Ad26.COV2.S trial arm, the donor was enrolled.

Specified treatment: 15 to 20 received Ad26.COV2.S at low or high dose, single or two shots; about 5 received placebo; per-sample allocation not given. Vaccine and placebo recipients were sampled on day 63 after the first injection. This sequence was found in a person aged 18-65 years who received the Ad26.COV2.S COVID-19 vaccine or a placebo. The sample was peripheral blood, taken in a trial of Ad26.COV2.S vaccine versus placebo.

Written as DNA, the CDR3 is TGTGCCAGCAGCCCCGCCGACGGAACGAAGTACTTC. Amino acid sequence: CASSPADGTKYF. This rearrangement joins TRBV7-9 to TRBJ2-7; D not resolved. CDR1 and CDR2 from the germline V gene are SEHNR and FQNEAQ (reference sequence). There are 12 residues in the CDR3. Trimming cost V 5 bases and J 11 bases, with 16 bases left between them.